These 7 T cell receptor beta chains originate from one sample sequenced in a study of shared clonotypes between healthy human individuals. Repertoires were generated with immunoSEQ multiplex PCR, while TCRdb's copy carries only in-frame clones and drops some. The sample records about 2.4 million clones, just over 90% being singletons. Material for sequencing was naive CD4+ T cells sorted from blood. Subset denoted: CD45RA+ positively selected. The receptors come from a man aged 18 to 29 in good health.

J is TRBJ2-1 and V is TRBV5-1; 7 bases match TRBD2. Trimming at V came to 7 bases and at J to 6 bases, leaving 13 bases not matched to a gene. In germline, CDR1 is SGHRS, CDR2 YFSETQ. This CDR3 comprises 15 residues. CDR3 sequence: CASSPGGLPPNEQFF. Here the CDR3 DNA reads TGCGCCAGCTCCCCTGGGGGACTACCTCCCAATGAGCAGTTCTTC.

The chain is built from TRBV25-1 and TRBJ2-5; 8 bases map to TRBD2. From germline, CDR1 is MGHDK and CDR2 SYGVNS. This CDR3 has 16 residues. After removal of 3 bases from V and 1 base from J, the junction contained 7 bases not matched to a gene. The CDR3 DNA is TGTGCCAGCAGTGACTGGCTAGCGGGTCCCCAAGAGACCCAGTACTTC. This sequence encodes CASSDWLAGPQETQYF.

The chain carries TRBV5-1 and TRBJ2-7; D is perhaps TRBD2 (6 bases). Trimming removed 2 bases from V and 0 bases from J, with 12 bases in between. Germline V CDR1 and CDR2: SGHRS, YFSETQ. The CDR3 is 15 residues long. The CDR3 bases are TGCGCCAGCAGCTTAACCGGGACTCTCTCCTACGAGCAGTACTTC. It codes for CASSLTGTLSYEQYF.

The chain combines TRBV6-1 with TRBJ1-5, with a tentative D call TRBD1 (6 bases). Trimming took 2 bases from V and 2 from J, leaving 16 bases between them. From germline, CDR1 is MNHNS and CDR2 SASEGT. The CDR3 length is 17 residues. The CDR3 here is CASSEMATGWGNQPQHF. CDR3 nucleotides: TGTGCCAGCAGTGAAATGGCGACAGGATGGGGCAATCAGCCCCAGCATTTT.

The chain employs TRBV5-6 and TRBJ2-2, with D tentatively TRBD1 or TRBD2 (5 bases each). This CDR3 region has 14 residues. Trimming took 2 bases from V and 8 from J, leaving 13 bases between them. The germline CDR1 and CDR2 sequences are SGHDT and YYEEEE. The CDR3 protein is CASSFGDLRGELFF. For the CDR3, the DNA is TGTGCCAGCAGCTTTGGGGACCTAAGAGGGGAGCTGTTTTTT.

The chain combines TRBV11-3 with TRBJ2-2; 15 bases match TRBD2. The germline gives CDR1 SGHNT, CDR2 YENEEA. The CDR3 spans 18 residues. The J segment lost 5 bases and the V segment lost 5 bases, leaving 9 bases of the junction unmatched. The CDR3 protein is CASSAGLAGGPRTGELFF. The CDR3 DNA is TGTGCCAGCAGCGCCGGACTAGCGGGAGGGCCCAGAACCGGGGAGCTGTTTTTT.

V gene TRBV6-5 combines with J gene TRBJ2-2; the D gene could be TRBD1 or TRBD2 (6 bases each). V was shortened by 7 bases and J by 3 bases, with 15 bases between the two germline ends. The CDR3 length is 15 residues. CDR1 MNHEY and CDR2 SVGAGI come from the germline V gene. The CDR3, as DNA: TGTGCCAGCACCCCTTACGGGGGCCACACCGGGGAGCTGTTTTTT. It yields the protein CASTPYGGHTGELFF.